This entry describes one T cell receptor (beta chain). The data belong to a study of T cell changes during pregnancy in multiple sclerosis. The protocol was immunoSEQ multiplex PCR, while the TCRdb copy is restricted to in-frame clones and leaves out a portion. The sample lists around 16,000 clones, approximately 80% seen once, with about 17% in the top ten. In germline, CDR1 is SGDLS, CDR2 YYNGEE. The ends were cut back, 3 bases at V and 0 bases at J, with 13 bases in the middle. This CDR3 is 15 amino acids long. The chain is built from TRBV9 and TRBJ2-7; weak D call: TRBD2 (6 bases). The clonotype originates from a female donor in good health, enrolled as a control in a pregnancy study. This material consisted of CD8+ T cells from peripheral blood mononuclear cells, taken after pregnancy. CDR3 sequence: CASSAGGPSSYEQYF. DNA of the CDR3: TGTGCCAGCAGCGCCGGAGGGCCGAGCTCCTACGAGCAGTACTTC.